These 11 T cell receptor beta chains share one sample of origin, sequenced in a study of T cell repertoires in cytomegalovirus infection (dated by TCRdb to between 2018 and 2020). For sequencing, an Illumina HiSeq 1500 was employed. Using fastp at Q25 and MiXCR, TCRdb reprocessed the public reads and kept productive beta chains. Here each entry gathers all rows of one CDR3 protein and keeps the most common genes and DNA. This sample holds roughly 500,000 distinct CDR3 sequences; about 15% were observed only once. Roughly a quarter of the sample comes from the top ten. Material: CD8+ T cells from PBMCs. The receptors were gathered from a human donor in good health (CMV status not recorded). Some clones in this sample may be carry-over from other donors' samples.

A few counts support this clonotype. This rearrangement joins TRBV14 to TRBJ1-2; D uncertain. Between the trimmed V and J ends, which lost 2 bases and 2 bases, there was a span of 9 bases. Germline V gene lookup returns CDR1 SGHDN and CDR2 FVKESK. This CDR3 is built from 14 residues. The chain's CDR3 is CASSQLGLNYGYTF. The CDR3 DNA follows: TGTGCCAGCAGCCAACTTGGACTCAACTATGGCTACACCTTC.

This rearrangement joins TRBV27 to TRBJ2-7; 10 bases agree with TRBD1. The trim removed 4 bases at V and 5 bases at J, leaving 8 bases unmatched. The CDR3 is made up of 15 amino acids. Germline lookup yields CDR1 MNHEY and CDR2 SMNVEV (reference sequence). CDR3 in amino acids: CASSSLRDRGHEQYF. DNA of the CDR3: TGTGCCAGCAGTTCCCTCCGGGACAGGGGCCACGAGCAGTACTTC.

The chain recombines TRBV29-1 with TRBJ2-5, with TRBD2 identical over 10 bases. Germline V CDR1 and CDR2: SQVTM, ANQGSEA. This CDR3 has 12 amino acids. The CDR3 coding sequence is TGCAGTGCCAGCGGGGGGGGAGAGACCCAGTACTTC. Protein product: CSASGGGETQYF. The full variable domain, its missing parts supplied by reference TRBV29-1 and TRBJ2-5, is SAVISQKPSRDICQRGTSLTIQCQVDSQVTMMFWYRQQPGQSLTLIATANQGSEATYESGFVIDKFPISRPNLTFSTLTVSNMSPEDSSIYLCSASGGGETQYFGPGTRLLVL.

With respect to this clonotype: A much larger clone lies a single base off, so this may be a read error. The chain is built from TRBV7-9 and TRBJ1-2, with 8 bases identical to TRBD1. The V and J ends lost 4 bases and 4 bases, in that order; junction bases with no gene match: 8. This CDR3 has 15 amino acids. Germline CDR1 SEHNR, CDR2 FQNEAQ (reference sequence). This CDR3 is CASSSTGGAGYGYTF. The CDR3, as DNA: TGTGCCAGCAGCTCCACAGGGGGGGCAGGCTATGGCTACACCTTC.

At least ten counts were recorded for this clonotype. The chain recombines TRBV28 with TRBJ2-2, with 7 bases that match TRBD1. This CDR3 region has 15 residues. Germline CDR1 reads MDHEN; CDR2 reads SYDVKM. The V and J ends lost 6 bases and 1 base, in that order; junction bases with no gene match: 5. This CDR3 is CASRTGTVNTGELFF. CDR3 in DNA: TGTGCCAGCAGGACCGGGACAGTGAACACCGGGGAGCTGTTTTTT. The entire variable domain, with the rest obtained from reference TRBV28 and TRBJ2-2, is as follows: DVKVTQSSRYLVKRTGEKVFLECVQDMDHENMFWYRQDPGLGLRLIYFSYDVKMKEKGDIPEGYSVSREKKERFSLILESASTNQTSMYLCASRTGTVNTGELFFGEGSRLTVL.

This clonotype was recorded many times. The gene calls are TRBV10-2 and TRBJ1-1; the D gene is possibly TRBD1 (6 bases). The CDR3 contains 15 residues. The germline V and J ends were trimmed by 8 bases and 1 base, with 17 bases remaining between them. Per the germline V gene, CDR1 is WSHSY and CDR2 is SAAADI. The CDR3 protein is CASRGGRTANTEAFF. The CDR3, as DNA: TGCGCCAGCCGGGGGGGCCGGACAGCGAACACTGAAGCTTTCTTT.

This clonotype was detected ten times or more. At one end the junction does not follow the germline gene, possibly because of a read error. CDR3 in amino acids: CASSFRGEQYF. CDR3 nucleotides: TGTGCCAGCAGTTTCAGGGGAGAGCAGTACTTC. The chain has TRBV5-1 and TRBJ2-7; a weak D match, TRBD1 (6 bases). The germline CDR1 and CDR2 sequences are SGHRS and YFSETQ. This CDR3 region has 11 residues.

The table lists this clonotype with a few counts. The V gene is TRBV27, the J gene TRBJ1-1, with 11 bases fitting TRBD1. The CDR3 loop spans 14 amino acids. In germline, CDR1 is MNHEY, CDR2 SMNVEV (reference sequence). Trimming took 5 bases from V and 6 from J; bases not matched to a gene: 5. CDR3 sequence: CASSAGTGGSEAFF. CDR3 coding DNA: TGTGCCAGCAGTGCCGGGACAGGGGGATCTGAAGCTTTCTTT.

This clonotype was seen at least ten times. The V and J genes are TRBV12-5 and TRBJ2-1, with 9 positions matching TRBD2. This CDR3 has 15 amino acids. V was clipped by 5 bases and J by 5 bases; unmatched bases: 7. Germline V gene data show CDR1 as LGHNT and CDR2 as FRNRAP. The CDR3 DNA is TGTGCTAGTGGTCCAGGACTAGCGATGAACAATGAGCAGTTCTTC. Translating it yields CASGPGLAMNNEQFF.

V usage is TRBV27 and J usage is TRBJ2-2; 10 nucleotides match TRBD1. V was clipped by 5 bases and J by 3 bases; unmatched bases: 12. Per germline, CDR1 MNHEY and CDR2 SMNVEV (reference sequence). The CDR3 runs 18 residues. The CDR3 loop is CASSLLGQGGKDTGELFF. CDR3 DNA: TGTGCCAGCAGTCTCCTAGGACAGGGGGGAAAGGACACCGGGGAGCTGTTTTTT.

The chain links TRBV27 to TRBJ2-2; D is unclear. Germline V gene lookup returns CDR1 MNHEY and CDR2 SMNVEV (reference sequence). CDR3 length equals 12 residues. The V end was cut by 4 bases, the J end by 4 bases, with 4 bases between. CDR3 nucleotides: TGTGCCAGCAGTTGGGTCACCGGGGAGCTGTTTTTT. It codes for CASSWVTGELFF.